This TCR beta chain was found in a study of blood T cell repertoires in COVID-19. About the study: COVID-19 samples collected from the United States, Italy and Spain covered acute and convalescent phases.

Per the original data handling: The assay estimated nucleated cells by amplifying reference gene primers. The data were produced by immunoSEQ multiplex PCR, yet TCRdb's version contains in-frame clones alone and is incomplete. V and J calls and clone size are copied from that table; D and trimming were computed from the DNA. The sample lists 200,000 to 250,000 clones; approximately 80% were seen once. This CDR3 region has 16 residues. The V end lost 2 bases, the J end lost 6 bases, and 16 bases lay between the germline ends. Germline-derived CDR1 and CDR2 are MNHEY and SVGAGI. This clone was counted only a few times. Recruited during active infection, patients (from Seattle) were subsequently followed longitudinally.

This receptor was identified in a woman over 75 with COVID-19, enrolled during active disease. Sequenced material: peripheral blood. The chain links TRBV6-5 to TRBJ2-2; perhaps TRBD2 as D (7 bases). The CDR3 DNA is TGTGCCAGCAGTTACAGCCCGGGGGGCCTCGCCGGGGAGCTGTTTTTT. Amino acid sequence: CASSYSPGGLAGELFF.